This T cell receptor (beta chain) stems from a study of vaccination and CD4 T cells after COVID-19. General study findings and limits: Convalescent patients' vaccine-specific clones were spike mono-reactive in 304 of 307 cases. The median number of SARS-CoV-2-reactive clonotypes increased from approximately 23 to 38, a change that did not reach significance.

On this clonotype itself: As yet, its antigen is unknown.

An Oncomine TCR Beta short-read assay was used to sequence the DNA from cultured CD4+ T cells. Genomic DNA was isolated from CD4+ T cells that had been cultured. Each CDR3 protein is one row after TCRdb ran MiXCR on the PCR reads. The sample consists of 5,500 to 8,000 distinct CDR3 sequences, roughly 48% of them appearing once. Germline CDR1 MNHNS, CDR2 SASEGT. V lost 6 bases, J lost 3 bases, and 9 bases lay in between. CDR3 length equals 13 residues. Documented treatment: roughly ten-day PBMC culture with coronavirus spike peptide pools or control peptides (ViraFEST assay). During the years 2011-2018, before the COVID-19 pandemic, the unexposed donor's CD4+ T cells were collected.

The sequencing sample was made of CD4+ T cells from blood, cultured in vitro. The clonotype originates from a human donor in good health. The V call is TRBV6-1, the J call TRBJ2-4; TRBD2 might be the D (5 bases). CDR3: CASRAVGKNIQYF. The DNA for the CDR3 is TGTGCCAGCAGAGCGGTCGGCAAAAACATTCAGTACTTC.